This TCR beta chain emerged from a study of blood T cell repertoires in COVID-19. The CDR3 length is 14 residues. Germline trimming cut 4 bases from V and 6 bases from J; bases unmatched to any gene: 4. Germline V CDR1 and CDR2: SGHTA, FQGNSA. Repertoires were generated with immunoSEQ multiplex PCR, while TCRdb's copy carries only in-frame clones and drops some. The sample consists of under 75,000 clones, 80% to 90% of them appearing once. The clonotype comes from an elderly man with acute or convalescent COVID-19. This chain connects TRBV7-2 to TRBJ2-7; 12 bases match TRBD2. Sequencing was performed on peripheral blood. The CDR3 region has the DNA TGTGCCAGCAGCTCAGGACTAGCGGGACGCGAGCAGTACTTC. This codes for CASSSGLAGREQYF.